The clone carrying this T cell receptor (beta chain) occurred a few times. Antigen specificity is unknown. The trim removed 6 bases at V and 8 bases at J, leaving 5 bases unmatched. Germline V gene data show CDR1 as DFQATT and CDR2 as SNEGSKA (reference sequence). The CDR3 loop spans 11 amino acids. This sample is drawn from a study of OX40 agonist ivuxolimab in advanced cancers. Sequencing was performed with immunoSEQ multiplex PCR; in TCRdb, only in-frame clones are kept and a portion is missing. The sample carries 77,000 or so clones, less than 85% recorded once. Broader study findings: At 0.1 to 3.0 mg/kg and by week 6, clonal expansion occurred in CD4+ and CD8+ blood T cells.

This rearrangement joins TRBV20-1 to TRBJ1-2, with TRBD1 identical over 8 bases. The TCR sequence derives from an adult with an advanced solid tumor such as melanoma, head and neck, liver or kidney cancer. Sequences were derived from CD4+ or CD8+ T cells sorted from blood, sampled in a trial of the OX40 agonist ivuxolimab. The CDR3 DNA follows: TGCAGTGCCCGGACAGGGAGAGGCTACACCTTC. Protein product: CSARTGRGYTF.